The 32 T cell receptor beta chains presented below share a single source sample, sequenced in a study of T cells expressing NK-cell markers. TCRdb reprocessed the 5' RACE reads and reports one entry per CDR3 protein, with no DNA. The repertoire table contains 20,000 to 25,000 distinct CDR3 sequences. Sequencing input: blood T cells: a sorted CD56 or NKG2C T cell subset, CD4+ or CD8+ T cells, or bulk PBMC T cells (not recorded which). All receptors come from a man aged 18-75 years in good health.

The V and J genes are TRBV2 and TRBJ2-1; TCRdb proposes TRBD1, but this gene call is untestable without DNA. CDR1 is SNHLY, CDR2 FYNNEI, per germline. The CDR3 extends over 16 amino acids. CDR3: CASSEPGQGPLHEQFF. Full variable domain (remainder filled in from reference TRBV2 and TRBJ2-1): EPEVTQTPSHQVTQMGQEVILRCVPISNHLYFYWYRQILGQKVEFLVSFYNNEISEKSEIFDDQFSVERPDGSNFTLKIRSTKLEDSAMYFCASSEPGQGPLHEQFFGPGTRLTVL.

This chain links TRBV12-5 with TRBJ1-1; TCRdb calls TRBD1, which cannot be checked without DNA. The CDR3 covers 15 residues. Germline V gives CDR1 LGHNT, CDR2 FRNRAP. CDR3 in amino acids: CASGSGQGAEFEAFF.

The CDR3 loop is CASSQGERNIQYF. The genes are TRBV14 and TRBJ2-4; the TCRdb D gene call, TRBD2, has no DNA to confirm it. CDR1 is SGHDN, CDR2 FVKESK, per germline. The CDR3 consists of 13 residues.

The V call is TRBV30, the J call TRBJ2-2; TCRdb's D call of TRBD1 is untestable without DNA. The CDR3 is 12 amino acids. CDR1 is GTSNPN, CDR2 SVGIG, per germline (reference sequence). Here the CDR3 reads CAWKPGAGELFF.

The chain employs TRBV4-1 and TRBJ2-5; TCRdb returns TRBD2, unconfirmable since there is no DNA. CDR3 length: 16 residues. Germline V lookup: CDR1 MGHRA, CDR2 YSYEKL. Here the CDR3 reads CASSQETGLAGETQYF.

J is TRBJ1-2 and V is TRBV12-3 or TRBV12-4; TCRdb calls TRBD1, which cannot be checked without DNA. The CDR3 length is 13 residues. The CDR3 spells CASSPPGEHGYTF.

The CDR3 reads CSAQGGLAGGPQYF. This chain uses TRBV20-1 with TRBJ2-3; TCRdb picks TRBD2, but there is no DNA to check that call. The CDR3 length is 14 residues. Germline CDR1 is DFQATT and CDR2 is SNEGSKA (reference sequence).

The J gene is TRBJ2-5, the V gene TRBV5-1; TCRdb gives TRBD2 as the D gene, but with no DNA this cannot be confirmed. This CDR3 region has 16 residues. The germline gives CDR1 SGHRS, CDR2 YFSETQ. The CDR3 region is CASSLDPGLAGETQYF.

The chain is built from TRBV4-3 and TRBJ2-1; TCRdb proposes TRBD2, but this gene call is untestable without DNA. Germline values: CDR1 LGHNA, CDR2 YSLEER. The CDR3 has 15 amino acids. CDR3 sequence reads: CASSQEAGGLHEQFF.

The rearrangement uses TRBV12-3 or TRBV12-4 and TRBJ1-1. This CDR3 contains 15 residues. The CDR3 loop is CASSINAALNTEAFF.

The chain couples TRBV6-1 to TRBJ2-5; no DNA is available, so the TRBD2 call from TCRdb remains unchecked. This CDR3 has 15 residues. CDR1 is MNHNS, CDR2 SASEGT, per germline. CDR3 protein: CASSPRPSRWETQYF.

The chain's CDR3 is CASMGDRVQETQYF. The chain recombines TRBV12-3 or TRBV12-4 with TRBJ2-5; TCRdb names TRBD1, which stays unverified in the absence of DNA. This CDR3 spans 14 amino acids.

The chain links TRBV20-1 to TRBJ1-1; TCRdb's D gene call, TRBD1, goes unchecked for lack of DNA. The CDR3 runs 12 residues. Germline V lookup: CDR1 DFQATT, CDR2 SNEGSKA (reference sequence). CDR3 amino acids: CSASIRVAEAFF.

The gene calls are TRBV5-1 and TRBJ2-7; the D call from TCRdb, TRBD1, cannot be confirmed without DNA. The CDR3 spans 14 residues. CDR1 SGHRS and CDR2 YFSETQ come from the germline V gene. The CDR3 sequence: CASSLRTGTYEQYF.

The V and J genes are TRBV5-1 and TRBJ2-6; the TCRdb D gene call, TRBD2, has no DNA to confirm it. The CDR3 loop spans 14 amino acids. CDR1 SGHRS and CDR2 YFSETQ come from the germline V gene. CDR3 amino acids: CASSLGGGANVLTF.

This CDR3 reads CASSLTRSGGMYEQYF. This chain joins TRBV7-2 and TRBJ2-7; TCRdb selects TRBD2, and the lack of DNA leaves this call unchecked. Germline V CDR1 and CDR2: SGHTA, FQGNSA. CDR3 length: 16 residues. Combining the CDR3 with reference TRBV7-2 and TRBJ2-7 gives the whole variable domain GAGVSQSPSNKVTEKGKDVELRCDPISGHTALYWYRQSLGQGLEFLIYFQGNSAPDKSGLPSDRFSAERTGGSVSTLTIQRTQQEDSAVYLCASSLTRSGGMYEQYFGPGTRLTVT.

This chain joins TRBV12-3 or TRBV12-4 and TRBJ1-3; without DNA, the TCRdb call of TRBD1 cannot be checked. The CDR3 extends over 16 amino acids. CDR3 sequence reads: CASSRRQGLSGNTIYF.

The chain is built from TRBV19 and TRBJ2-4; the D call of TRBD1 rests on TCRdb alone, since no DNA is present to check it. The CDR3 spans 16 residues. The germline gives CDR1 LNHDA, CDR2 SQIVND (reference sequence). CDR3 sequence: CASSKDRGPIKNIQYF.

The genes are TRBV24-1 and TRBJ2-2; TCRdb gives TRBD1 as the D gene, but with no DNA this cannot be confirmed. Germline CDR1 is KGHDR and CDR2 is SFDVKD. This CDR3 is 16 amino acids long. Here the CDR3 reads CATSDRDRGHTGELFF.

CDR3 region: CASSLTSGRSDTQYF. The chain couples TRBV9 to TRBJ2-3; TCRdb reports TRBD2, a call that lacks DNA to check it against. Germline CDR1 reads SGDLS; CDR2 reads YYNGEE. The CDR3 extends over 15 amino acids.

The V and J genes are TRBV5-1 and TRBJ2-3; as DNA is missing, the TRBD2 call by TCRdb cannot be tested. Germline V gene sequence: CDR1 SGHRS, CDR2 YFSETQ. The CDR3 has 15 residues. The CDR3 here is CASSGTSGRTDTQYF.

V and J are TRBV29-1 and TRBJ2-7. This CDR3 comprises 12 residues. Germline-derived CDR1 and CDR2 are SQVTM and ANQGSEA. CDR3: CSVAGSSYEQYF.

The chain employs TRBV5-1 and TRBJ2-7; the D call of TRBD1 rests on TCRdb alone, since no DNA is present to check it. The V gene's germline CDR1 is SGHRS and CDR2 YFSETQ. This CDR3 is built from 15 residues. The CDR3 region is CASSKDRGGYYEQYF. Combining the CDR3 with reference TRBV5-1 and TRBJ2-7 gives the whole variable domain KAGVTQTPRYLIKTRGQQVTLSCSPISGHRSVSWYQQTPGQGLQFLFEYFSETQRNKGNFPGRFSGRQFSNSRSEMNVSTLELGDSALYLCASSKDRGGYYEQYFGPGTRLTVT.

This clonotype registers medium-sized by frequency. This chain uses TRBV5-1 with TRBJ2-3; the D call of TRBD2 rests on TCRdb alone, since no DNA is present to check it. Germline V gene lookup returns CDR1 SGHRS and CDR2 YFSETQ. This CDR3 contains 17 residues. The CDR3 sequence is CASSRGTSGLLTDTQYF. The entire variable domain, with the rest obtained from reference TRBV5-1 and TRBJ2-3, is as follows: KAGVTQTPRYLIKTRGQQVTLSCSPISGHRSVSWYQQTPGQGLQFLFEYFSETQRNKGNFPGRFSGRQFSNSRSEMNVSTLELGDSALYLCASSRGTSGLLTDTQYFGPGTRLTVL.

This chain links TRBV5-1 with TRBJ2-3; TCRdb proposes TRBD1, but this gene call is untestable without DNA. Germline CDR1 is SGHRS and CDR2 is YFSETQ. The CDR3 spans 17 residues. Here the CDR3 reads CASSNSMGQSWGDTQYF.

The rearrangement links TRBV29-1 to TRBJ2-7; TCRdb's assignment of TRBD1 cannot be checked, as there is no DNA. The germline CDR1 and CDR2 sequences are SQVTM and ANQGSEA. The CDR3 is 11 residues long. This CDR3 reads CSVRQSYEQYF.

The CDR3: CASSLGQGLYNEQFF. This chain joins TRBV5-5 and TRBJ2-1; absent DNA, TCRdb's TRBD1 call cannot be checked. Germline CDR1 reads SGHKS; CDR2 reads YYEKEE (reference sequence). The CDR3 totals 15 residues.

The chain has TRBV12-3 or TRBV12-4 and TRBJ1-1. The CDR3 extends over 15 amino acids. CDR3 loop: CASSSSFDGNTEAFF.

The V and J genes are TRBV25-1 and TRBJ2-7; checking the TCRdb D call of TRBD2 is not possible without DNA. Germline loops: CDR1 MGHDK, CDR2 SYGVNS. The CDR3 length is 14 residues. The CDR3 sequence is CASSDPVETYEQYF.

The chain links TRBV20-1 to TRBJ1-4; the D call from TCRdb, TRBD1, cannot be confirmed without DNA. Germline V gives CDR1 DFQATT, CDR2 SNEGSKA (reference sequence). This CDR3 has 14 amino acids. CDR3 sequence: CSAATPGRNEKLFF.

V is TRBV6-5 and J is TRBJ1-5; TCRdb names TRBD1, which stays unverified in the absence of DNA. The CDR3 totals 16 residues. The germline CDR1 and CDR2 sequences are MNHEY and SVGAGI. CDR3: CASSYRQGANNQPQHF.

V gene TRBV10-3 combines with J gene TRBJ1-6; no DNA is available, so the TRBD1 call from TCRdb remains unchecked. CDR1 and CDR2 (germline): ENHRY, SYGVKD. The CDR3 is 18 residues long. The CDR3 protein is CASSESSVGPGINSPLHF.